The 10 T cell receptor beta chains below were found in one sample sequenced in a study of technical replicates of blood from a few donors. TCRdb keeps only in-frame clones here, not all; method: immunoSEQ multiplex PCR. Seen here are 70,000 to 90,000 clones, over 85% observed once, and the top ten hold approximately 0.25%. Source material: T cells isolated from PBMCs. The source of these receptors is a human donor in good health.

This chain connects TRBV28 to TRBJ2-7; 7 bases fit TRBD1. This CDR3 is built from 14 residues. Per germline, CDR1 MDHEN and CDR2 SYDVKM. V shed 8 bases and J 4 bases; nucleotides not matched to a gene: 11. As DNA, the CDR3 is TGTGCCAGCGTCGAATCGGGACAGAGATACGAGCAGTACTTC. Translated: CASVESGQRYEQYF.

The chain has TRBV10-2 and TRBJ2-5, with D uncertain. Trimming cost V 4 bases and J 2 bases, with 5 bases left between them. This CDR3 has 12 residues. Per germline, CDR1 WSHSY and CDR2 SAAADI. For the CDR3, the DNA is TGCGCCAGCAGTGCATCACAAGAGACCCAGTACTTC. Its protein is CASSASQETQYF.

This chain links TRBV28 with TRBJ1-3, with D perhaps TRBD1 (6 bases). V shed 1 base and J shed 2 bases, with 18 bases lying between them. CDR1 is MDHEN, CDR2 SYDVKM, per germline. The CDR3 contains 18 residues. In DNA, the CDR3 is TGTGCCAGCAGTTTATCGGGACATTTTTCCCAAACTGGAAACACCATATATTTT. Translating gives CASSLSGHFSQTGNTIYF.

The count of this clone is one. V is TRBV6-1 and J is TRBJ2-3; D not certain. Trimming removed 4 bases from V and 5 bases from J, with 7 bases in between. The CDR3 has 12 residues. The germline gives CDR1 MNHNS, CDR2 SASEGT. Here the CDR3 reads CASSGPLDTQYF. The CDR3 DNA is TGTGCCAGCAGTGGTCCCCTAGATACGCAGTATTTT.

The gene calls are TRBV2 and TRBJ2-3, with D possibly matching TRBD2 (5 bases). Germline-derived CDR1 and CDR2 are SNHLY and FYNNEI. V was cut by 2 bases and J by 5 bases, with 23 bases left in between. This CDR3 has 18 residues. The CDR3 loop is CASSESSLTRVRGDTQYF. CDR3 bases: TGTGCCAGCAGTGAATCGTCCCTAACTAGGGTCCGGGGAGATACGCAGTATTTT. Combining the CDR3 with reference TRBV2 and TRBJ2-3 gives the whole variable domain EPEVTQTPSHQVTQMGQEVILRCVPISNHLYFYWYRQILGQKVEFLVSFYNNEISEKSEIFDDQFSVERPDGSNFTLKIRSTKLEDSAMYFCASSESSLTRVRGDTQYFGPGTRLTVL.

The chain's CDR3 is CASSVQGTDSNYGYTF. The CDR3 region has the DNA TGTGCCAGTAGTGTCCAGGGGACGGACTCTAACTATGGCTACACCTTC. This rearrangement joins TRBV19 to TRBJ1-2, with D possibly being TRBD1 (6 bases). The CDR3 loop spans 16 amino acids. Germline V gives CDR1 LNHDA, CDR2 SQIVND (reference sequence). V dropped 5 bases and J dropped 0 bases, with 16 bases sitting between them.

The V and J genes are TRBV28 and TRBJ2-1; 7 nucleotides align to TRBD2. V lost 7 bases to trimming and J lost 0 bases; unmatched junction nucleotides: 12. The CDR3 covers 17 residues. Germline CDR1 reads MDHEN; CDR2 reads SYDVKM. The CDR3: CASTIWTSSSSYNEQFF. The DNA for the CDR3 is TGTGCCAGCACCATTTGGACTAGTTCGAGCTCCTACAATGAGCAGTTCTTC. Full variable domain (missing parts from reference TRBV28 and TRBJ2-1): DVKVTQSSRYLVKRTGEKVFLECVQDMDHENMFWYRQDPGLGLRLIYFSYDVKMKEKGDIPEGYSVSREKKERFSLILESASTNQTSMYLCASTIWTSSSSYNEQFFGPGTRLTVL.

For this clone: The conserved phenylalanine or tryptophan normally closing the CDR3 is absent here, so this likely arose from a read error. The gene calls are TRBV5-7 and TRBJ1-2; no definite D call. TRBV5-7 is noted as an ORF with a role that remains uncertain. The CDR3 is made up of 16 amino acids. V gave up 1 base and J gave up 0 bases, with 13 bases separating them. CDR3 coding DNA: TGTGCCAGCAGCTTGTTAATCCAGCCGGCTAACTATGGCTACACCCTC. Protein: CASSLLIQPANYGYTL.

This chain's CDR3 is CASSLAGTGDPTDTQYF. DNA of the CDR3: TGTGCCAGCAGCTTAGCCGGGACAGGGGACCCCACGGATACGCAGTATTTT. This chain uses TRBV7-8 with TRBJ2-3, with 10 bases matching TRBD1. This CDR3 spans 17 amino acids. The ends lost 0 bases at V and 6 bases at J; junction bases unmatched: 9. CDR1 is SGHVS, CDR2 FQNEAQ, per germline.

The chain recombines TRBV11-3 with TRBJ2-3, with a tentative D call TRBD2 (5 bases). The V end lost 5 bases, the J end lost 4 bases, and 16 bases lay between the germline ends. The V gene's germline CDR1 is SGHNT and CDR2 YENEEA. The CDR3 is 15 amino acids. The CDR3 spells CASSVGILEADTQYF. The CDR3 DNA follows: TGTGCCAGCAGCGTCGGGATTCTTGAAGCAGATACGCAGTATTTT.